A single sample gave rise to the 24 T cell receptor beta chains below, sequenced in a study of breast tumors, draining lymph nodes, adjacent tissues. In TCRdb, the multiplex PCR reads were re-called with MiXCR into one record per CDR3 protein. The sample holds 270,000 or so distinct CDR3 sequences, under 35% seen once. Breast cancer patients provided tissue from their axillary draining lymph nodes. Specimen: axillary lymph node tissue. These receptors originate from a female donor with breast cancer. Some clones in this sample may be carry-over from other donors' samples.

This clonotype has at least ten counts. The chain employs TRBV5-1 and TRBJ2-2; D not certain. The germline CDR1 and CDR2 sequences are SGHRS and YFSETQ. Trimming took 0 bases from V and 6 from J, leaving 9 bases between them. The CDR3 is 14 residues long. The CDR3 loop reads CASSLDGSPGELFF. Written as DNA, the CDR3 is TGCGCCAGCAGCTTGGACGGATCTCCCGGGGAGCTGTTTTTT.

The table lists this clonotype with a count of one. The chain uses TRBV7-3 and TRBJ1-2; D is uncertain. Trimming pared 2 bases from V and 0 bases from J, leaving 13 bases between. The CDR3 spans 16 residues. Germline V gives CDR1 SGHTA, CDR2 FQGTGA. As DNA, the CDR3 is TGTGCCAGCAGCTTACAGCGTCCACAACCTAACTATGGCTACACCTTC. Translation gives CASSLQRPQPNYGYTF.

The table lists this clonotype with many counts. The chain carries TRBV12-3 or TRBV12-4 and TRBJ1-6; D is undetermined. V shed 5 bases and J shed 8 bases, with 7 bases lying between them. The CDR3 has 12 residues. CDR3 DNA sequence: TGTGCCAGCAGTCGGTGGGATTCACCCCTCCACTTT. Protein sequence: CASSRWDSPLHF.

V gene TRBV7-9 combines with J gene TRBJ1-4; TRBD1 might be the D (6 bases). CDR3 length: 14 residues. Between the trimmed V and J ends, which lost 5 bases and 5 bases, there was a span of 12 bases. Per germline, CDR1 SEHNR and CDR2 FQNEAQ (reference sequence). The CDR3 spells CASSPGTKNEKLFF. The DNA of the CDR3 is TGTGCCAGCAGCCCCGGGACAAAGAATGAAAAACTGTTTTTT.

The chain uses TRBV11-1 and TRBJ1-2; TRBD1 is a possible D gene (6 bases). The germline CDR1 and CDR2 sequences are SGHAT and FQDESV (reference sequence). With 5 bases removed from V and 8 bases from J, the gap between germline ends came to 15 bases. This CDR3 has 13 amino acids. The CDR3 is CASSQTKGGGYTF. In nucleotides, the CDR3 is TGTGCCAGCAGCCAAACCAAGGGGGGCGGCTACACCTTC.

This clonotype was counted many times. The V and J genes are TRBV29-1 and TRBJ2-1; weak D call: TRBD2 (5 bases). The CDR3 sequence is 13 residues long. V was trimmed by 5 bases and J by 9 bases, leaving 17 bases between them. Germline lookup yields CDR1 SQVTM and CDR2 ANQGSEA. CDR3 residues: CSVYIGGEGEQFF. Here the CDR3 DNA reads TGCAGCGTTTATATAGGAGGTGAGGGTGAGCAGTTCTTC.

In this sample, this clonotype turned up many times. The chain recombines TRBV12-3 or TRBV12-4 with TRBJ2-1; 9 bases line up with TRBD1. The CDR3 length is 14 residues. The trim removed 7 bases at V and 9 bases at J, leaving 10 bases unmatched. CDR3 nucleotide sequence: TGTGCCAGCACGCTGTCGGACAGGGGTGCTGAGCAGTTCTTC. Translation gives CASTLSDRGAEQFF.

This clonotype was recorded at least ten times. The rearrangement uses TRBV7-9 and TRBJ2-3; TRBD2 aligns across 9 bases. CDR1 and CDR2 (germline): SEHNR, FQNEAQ (reference sequence). CDR3 size: 17 residues. Germline trimming cut 4 bases from V and 7 bases from J; bases unmatched to any gene: 15. Here the CDR3 reads CASSWRGIAGVSNTQYF. For the CDR3, the DNA is TGTGCCAGCAGCTGGAGGGGAATAGCGGGAGTTTCGAATACGCAGTATTTT.

The table lists this clonotype with many counts. The rearrangement links TRBV29-1 to TRBJ2-1, with 7 bases fitting TRBD1. The germline V gene encodes CDR1 SQVTM and CDR2 ANQGSEA. With 4 bases clipped from V and 4 bases from J, the junction kept 7 bases outside the gene matches. The CDR3 is 14 residues long. The CDR3 loop reads CSVVGTVKYNEQFF. Here the CDR3 DNA reads TGCAGCGTTGTCGGGACAGTCAAGTACAATGAGCAGTTCTTC.

There are many counts of this clonotype. The chain recombines TRBV4-2 with TRBJ1-3, with 9 bases lining up with TRBD1. V lost 2 bases, J lost 1 base, and 6 bases stayed unmatched. The CDR3 length is 17 residues. Germline CDR1 and CDR2: LGHNA and YNFKEQ. Here the CDR3 reads CASSQRGTGISGNTIYF. The CDR3 DNA reads TGTGCCAGCAGCCAAAGAGGGACAGGGATTTCTGGAAACACCATATATTTT.

With respect to this clonotype: It may be a read error: a sequence one base away is much more abundant. This chain connects TRBV12-3 or TRBV12-4 to TRBJ1-1; no clear D. This CDR3 spans 14 amino acids. Trimming removed 4 bases at V and 2 bases at J, with 11 bases between. CDR3 bases: TGTGCCAGCAGTTCACCCGGACCCAACACTGAAGCTTTCTTT. It is translated as CASSSPGPNTEAFF.

The rearrangement links TRBV7-8 to TRBJ2-7; TRBD2 agrees at 13 bases. The junction had 5 bases not matched to a gene; V was cut back by 1 base and J by 2 bases. The CDR3 is 17 residues long. Germline CDR1 is SGHVS and CDR2 is FQNEAQ. The CDR3 DNA reads TGTGCCAGCAGCTTAGACTCCGGGACTAGCGGGACCTACGAGCAGTACTTC. This sequence encodes CASSLDSGTSGTYEQYF.

This clonotype was observed at least ten times. This chain links TRBV5-8 with TRBJ2-2; TRBD2 agrees at 7 bases. Germline trimming cut 4 bases from V and 1 base from J; bases unmatched to any gene: 7. In germline, CDR1 is SGHTS, CDR2 YDEGEE. The CDR3 loop spans 16 amino acids. The CDR3 nucleotides are TGTGCCAGCAGCGGGGGGGAGCGGGAGAACACCGGGGAGCTGTTTTTT. The encoded protein is CASSGGERENTGELFF.

This sequence joins TRBV20-1 and TRBJ2-7; possible D gene TRBD1, 6 bases. CDR1 is DFQATT, CDR2 SNEGSKA, per germline (reference sequence). The CDR3 is 15 residues long. The ends were cut back, 1 base at V and 5 bases at J, with 18 bases in the middle. CDR3 residues: CSARGGTRAADEQYF. Here the CDR3 DNA reads TGCAGTGCTAGAGGTGGGACACGTGCTGCGGACGAGCAGTACTTC.

Note on this clonotype: With a much larger clone just one base away, this may be a read error. J is TRBJ2-6 and V is TRBV7-9, with TRBD1 matching 7 bases. Per germline, CDR1 SEHNR and CDR2 FQNEAQ (reference sequence). The junction had 13 bases not matched to a gene; V was cut back by 5 bases and J by 0 bases. This CDR3 contains 19 residues. The CDR3 sequence: CASSAERGPGSSGANVLTF. CDR3 coding DNA: TGTGCCAGCAGCGCCGAGAGGGGGCCCGGAAGCTCTGGGGCCAACGTCCTGACTTTC.

Points on this clonotype: This may stem from a read error, because a much larger clone lies one nucleotide away. The chain joins TRBV12-3 or TRBV12-4 to TRBJ2-7; D is ambiguous. There are 10 residues in the CDR3. V shed 7 bases and J shed 3 bases, with 4 bases lying between them. The CDR3 nucleotides read TGTGCCAGCAACCTCTACGAGCAGTACTTC. As protein: CASNLYEQYF.

This clonotype was seen ten or more times. The chain carries TRBV12-5 and TRBJ1-4, with D perhaps matching TRBD1 (5 bases). The germline V and J ends were trimmed by 5 bases and 4 bases, with 11 bases remaining between them. Germline CDR1 is LGHNT and CDR2 is FRNRAP. The CDR3 is made up of 14 amino acids. CDR3 sequence reads: CASGNDRINEKLFF. CDR3 DNA sequence: TGTGCTAGTGGTAACGACAGAATTAATGAAAAACTGTTTTTT.

Concerning this clonotype itself: Since a much larger clone is just one base distant, this may be a read error. This rearrangement joins TRBV6-6 to TRBJ1-3; D not certain. This CDR3 is 14 amino acids long. In germline, CDR1 is MNHNY, CDR2 SVGAGI (reference sequence). The CDR3 sequence: CVSNFSEGGNTIYF. CDR3 nucleotide sequence: TGTGTCAGCAATTTTAGTGAAGGTGGAAACACCATATATTTT.

This clonotype was recorded at least ten times. The rearrangement joins TRBV4-2 to TRBJ1-3; D is ambiguous. Trimming took 2 bases from V and 6 from J, leaving 11 bases between them. CDR1 and CDR2 (germline): LGHNA, YNFKEQ. The CDR3 covers 14 residues. In nucleotides, the CDR3 is TGTGCCAGCAGCCAAAAGTTGGGAGAAAACACCATATATTTT. The encoded protein is CASSQKLGENTIYF.

About this clonotype: The germline gene is not matched at one end of the junction; a read error may be the cause. The chain uses TRBV5-4 and TRBJ1-2; tentatively, D is TRBD1 (5 bases). Germline V gives CDR1 SGHNT, CDR2 YYREEE (reference sequence). The CDR3 is 14 amino acids. CDR3 sequence reads: CASGLKQQGLGYTF. CDR3 coding DNA: TGTGCCAGCGGCTTAAAACAGCAGGGATTAGGCTATACCTTC.

J is TRBJ1-2 and V is TRBV20-1, with a tentative D call TRBD1 (6 bases). V lost 0 bases and J 8 bases, leaving 13 bases between the germline ends. Germline-derived CDR1 and CDR2 are DFQATT and SNEGSKA (reference sequence). The CDR3 contains 13 residues. DNA for the CDR3: TGCAGTGCTAGAGATCGAGGACAGCAGGGCTACACCTTC. Its translation is CSARDRGQQGYTF.

This clonotype has at least ten counts. The CDR3 reads CASSLGTSGEQFF. The CDR3 DNA is TGTGCCAGCAGCTTAGGGACAAGTGGTGAGCAGTTCTTC. The chain has TRBV11-2 and TRBJ2-1; D might be TRBD1 (5 bases). Per germline, CDR1 SGHAT and CDR2 FQNNGV. Trimming cost V 1 base and J 9 bases, with 10 bases left between them. The CDR3 runs to 13 residues.

The table lists this clonotype with many counts. This chain links TRBV7-2 with TRBJ2-7; 7 nucleotides agree with TRBD1. This CDR3 has 14 residues. V lost 4 bases to trimming and J lost 11 bases; unmatched junction nucleotides: 14. Germline V gene data show CDR1 as SGHTA and CDR2 as FQGNSA. CDR3 nucleotides: TGTGCCAGCAGCTATCGGGCCATCCCCGGGACAGAGTACTTC. Translating gives CASSYRAIPGTEYF. The full variable domain, completed using reference TRBV7-2 and TRBJ2-7, is GAGVSQSPSNKVTEKGKDVELRCDPISGHTALYWYRQSLGQGLEFLIYFQGNSAPDKSGLPSDRFSAERTGGSVSTLTIQRTQQEDSAVYLCASSYRAIPGTEYFGPGTRLTVT.

Written as DNA, the CDR3 is TGTGCCATCAGAACTAGCGGAGCCGCTAAGTTCGATGAGCAGTTCTTC. The encoded protein is CAIRTSGAAKFDEQFF. This rearrangement joins TRBV10-3 to TRBJ2-1; 8 bases line up with TRBD2. In germline, CDR1 is ENHRY, CDR2 SYGVKD. The V gene end was trimmed by 6 bases and the J gene end by 8 bases; junction bases not matched to a gene: 15. CDR3 size: 16 residues.